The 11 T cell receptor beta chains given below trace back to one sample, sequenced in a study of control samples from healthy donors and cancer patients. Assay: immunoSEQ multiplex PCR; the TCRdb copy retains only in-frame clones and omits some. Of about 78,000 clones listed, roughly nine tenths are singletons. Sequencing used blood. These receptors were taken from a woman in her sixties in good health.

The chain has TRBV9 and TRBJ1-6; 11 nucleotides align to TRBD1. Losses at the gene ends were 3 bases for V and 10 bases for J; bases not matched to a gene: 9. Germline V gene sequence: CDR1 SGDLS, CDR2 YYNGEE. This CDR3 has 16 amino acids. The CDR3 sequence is CASSERDRGFGSPLHF. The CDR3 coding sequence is TGTGCCAGCAGCGAACGGGACAGGGGGTTTGGATCACCCCTCCACTTT.

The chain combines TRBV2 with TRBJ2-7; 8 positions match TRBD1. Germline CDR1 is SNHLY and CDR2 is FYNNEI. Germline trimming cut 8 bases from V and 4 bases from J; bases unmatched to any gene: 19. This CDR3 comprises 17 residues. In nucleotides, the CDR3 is TGTGCCAGCTCCGGTGGACAGGGTGACTTGCAGGTATACGAGCAGTACTTC. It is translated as CASSGGQGDLQVYEQYF.

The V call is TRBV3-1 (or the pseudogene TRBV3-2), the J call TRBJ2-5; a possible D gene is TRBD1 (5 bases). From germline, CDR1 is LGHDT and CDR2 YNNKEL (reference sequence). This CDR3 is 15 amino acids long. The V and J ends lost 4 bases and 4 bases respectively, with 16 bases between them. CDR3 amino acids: CASSPSRGFRETQYF. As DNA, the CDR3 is TGTGCCAGCAGCCCGTCAAGGGGATTTCGAGAGACCCAGTACTTC.

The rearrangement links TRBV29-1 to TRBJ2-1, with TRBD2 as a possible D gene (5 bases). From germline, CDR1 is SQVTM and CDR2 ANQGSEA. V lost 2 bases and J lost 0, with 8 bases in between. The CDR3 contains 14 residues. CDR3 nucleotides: TGCAGCGTTGAATCGGGGAGCTCCTACAATGAGCAGTTCTTC. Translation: CSVESGSSYNEQFF.

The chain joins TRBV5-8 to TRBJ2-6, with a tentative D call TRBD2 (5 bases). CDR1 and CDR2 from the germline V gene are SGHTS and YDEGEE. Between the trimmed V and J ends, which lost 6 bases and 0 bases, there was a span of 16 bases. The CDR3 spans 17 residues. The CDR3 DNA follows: TGTGCCAGCACCGAGGGTAAAACGAGCTCTGGGGCCAACGTCCTGACTTTC. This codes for CASTEGKTSSGANVLTF.

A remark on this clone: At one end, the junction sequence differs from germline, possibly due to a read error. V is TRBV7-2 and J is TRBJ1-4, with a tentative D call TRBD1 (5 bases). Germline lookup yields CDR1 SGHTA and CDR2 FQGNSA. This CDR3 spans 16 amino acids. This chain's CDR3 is CASSVAEQGPNEKLFF. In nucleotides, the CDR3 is TGTGCCAGCAGCGTAGCCGAGCAGGGACCTAATGAAAAATTGTTTTTT.

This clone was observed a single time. CDR3 sequence reads: CASSTGTASYEQYF. The DNA of the CDR3 is TGTGCCAGTAGTACAGGGACAGCCTCCTACGAGCAGTACTTC. The V and J genes are TRBV19 and TRBJ2-7, with 7 bases identical to TRBD1. Germline V gene sequence: CDR1 LNHDA, CDR2 SQIVND (reference sequence). The CDR3 extends over 14 amino acids. V shed 4 bases, J shed 0 bases, and the junction held 3 bases outside the gene matches.

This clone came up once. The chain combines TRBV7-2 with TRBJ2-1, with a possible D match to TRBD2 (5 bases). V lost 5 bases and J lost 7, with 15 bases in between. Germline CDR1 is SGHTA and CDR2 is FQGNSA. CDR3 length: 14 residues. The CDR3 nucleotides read TGTGCCAGCAGCCCTATCTTGGGAGAGAATGAGCAGTTCTTC. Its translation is CASSPILGENEQFF.

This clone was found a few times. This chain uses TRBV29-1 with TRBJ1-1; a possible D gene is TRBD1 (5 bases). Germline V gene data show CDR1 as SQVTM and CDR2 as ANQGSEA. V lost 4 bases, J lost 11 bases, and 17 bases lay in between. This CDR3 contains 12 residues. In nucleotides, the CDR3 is TGCAGCGTTGCTACAGGTGGGGTAGGCGCTTTCTTT. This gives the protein CSVATGGVGAFF.

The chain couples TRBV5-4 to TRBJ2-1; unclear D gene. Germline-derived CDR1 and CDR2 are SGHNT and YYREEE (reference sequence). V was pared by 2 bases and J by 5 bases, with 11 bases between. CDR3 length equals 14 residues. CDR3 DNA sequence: TGTGCCAGCAGCTTAGGCCTAACGAACAATGAGCAGTTCTTC. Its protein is CASSLGLTNNEQFF.

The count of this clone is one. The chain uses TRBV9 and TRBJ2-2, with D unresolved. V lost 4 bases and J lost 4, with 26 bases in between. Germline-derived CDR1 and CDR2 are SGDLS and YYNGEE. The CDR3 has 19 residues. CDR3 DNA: TGTGCCAGCAGCTCCCCATCTGGCGTAATGGCATCGGGCACCGGGGAGCTGTTTTTT. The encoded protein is CASSSPSGVMASGTGELFF.